The rows below give T cell receptor beta chains drawn from one sample of a study of blood T cell repertoires in COVID-19. Only in-frame clones appear in the TCRdb table, and some are missing; sequencing was by immunoSEQ multiplex PCR. The repertoire holds about 280,000 clones, with approximately 86% as singletons. The sample taken for sequencing was peripheral blood. The receptors derive from a man aged 18 to 35 with active or convalescent COVID-19. CDR3s include the opening cysteine and the closing phenylalanine or tryptophan. A D gene is named only where the DNA matches it firmly. The size of a clone is reported for some rows only, either as once, few or many, or as a class for expanded clones.

d_gene	v_gene	j_gene	abundance	CDR3nt	CDR3aa
.	TRBV6-6	TRBJ2-5	.	TGTGCCAGCAGTTACTCACTATGGGAGACCCAGTACTTC	CASSYSLWETQYF
.	TRBV7-6	TRBJ2-1	.	TGTGCCAGCAGCCCCGGGGGGCAGGATGAGCAGTTCTTC	CASSPGGQDEQFF
.	TRBV19	TRBJ2-1	.	TGTGCCAGTACTCACGGGCGGGGCAATGAGCAGTTCTTC	CASTHGRGNEQFF
.	TRBV12-3/TRBV12-4	TRBJ2-2	.	TGTGCCTTCCCCCGGGTAGGGAGAGGGGAGCTGTTTTTT	CAFPRVGRGELFF
.	TRBV3-1/TRBV3-2	TRBJ1-1	.	TGTGCCAGCAGCCAAGATCATCCCACCTGGAGAGGGATGAACACTGAAGCTTTCTTT	CASSQDHPTWRGMNTEAFF
.	TRBV20-1	TRBJ1-2	.	TGCAGTGCTAGTGACCTCGCGGGGATGGACTATGGCTACACCTTC	CSASDLAGMDYGYTF
.	TRBV2	TRBJ1-1	.	TGTGCCAGCGGGAGAGAGTCCACTGAAGCTTTCTTT	CASGRESTEAFF
.	TRBV2	TRBJ2-5	.	TGTGCCAGCAGTCAAACCCTTTCGGGGTCACAAGAGACCCAGTACTTC	CASSQTLSGSQETQYF
.	TRBV12-3/TRBV12-4	TRBJ1-2	.	TGTGCCAGCAGTTTAAGCCCTAACTATGGCTACACCTTC	CASSLSPNYGYTF
TRBD2	TRBV5-1	TRBJ2-1	.	TGCGCCAGCAGCTGGGCGGGGGGGCCCTACAATGAGCAGTTCTTC	CASSWAGGPYNEQFF
TRBD2	TRBV5-1	TRBJ2-2	.	TGCGCCAGCAGCTTGGGGCTAGCGGCTAACACCGGGGAGCTGTTTTTT	CASSLGLAANTGELFF
.	TRBV29-1	TRBJ1-1	.	TGCAGCGTTGTCCCACAGGGTCTTACTGAAGCTTTCTTT	CSVVPQGLTEAFF
.	TRBV11-3	TRBJ2-3	.	TGTGCCAGCAGCTTAGATCGGGCAGATACGCAGTATTTT	CASSLDRADTQYF
TRBD1	TRBV19	TRBJ2-4	.	TGTGCCAGTAGTCATCCGGACAGGGCAAGTATAGCCAAAAACATTCAGTACTTC	CASSHPDRASIAKNIQYF
.	TRBV21-1	TRBJ1-1	.	TGTGCCAGCAGAACCGATCCACAGCAGAACACTGAAGCTTTCTTT	CASRTDPQQNTEAFF
.	TRBV6-1	TRBJ2-7	.	TGTGCCAGCAGTTATTCGAGTCCGGGGTACGAGCAGTACTTC	CASSYSSPGYEQYF
.	TRBV4-2	TRBJ2-7	.	TGTGCCAGCAGCCAAGATTCTAGCCCCCACTACGAGCAGTACTTC	CASSQDSSPHYEQYF
.	TRBV11-2	TRBJ1-2	.	TGTGCCAGCAGCTTAGAGTCGAAATCACCAGGGGGCTACACCTTC	CASSLESKSPGGYTF
.	TRBV7-9	TRBJ1-1	.	TGTGCCAGCAGCCTACCAACGGGGATCACTGAAGCTTTCTTT	CASSLPTGITEAFF
TRBD1	TRBV29-1	TRBJ2-7	once	TGCAGCGTTGAGGACAGGGGGCTGTACGAGCAGTACTTC	CSVEDRGLYEQYF